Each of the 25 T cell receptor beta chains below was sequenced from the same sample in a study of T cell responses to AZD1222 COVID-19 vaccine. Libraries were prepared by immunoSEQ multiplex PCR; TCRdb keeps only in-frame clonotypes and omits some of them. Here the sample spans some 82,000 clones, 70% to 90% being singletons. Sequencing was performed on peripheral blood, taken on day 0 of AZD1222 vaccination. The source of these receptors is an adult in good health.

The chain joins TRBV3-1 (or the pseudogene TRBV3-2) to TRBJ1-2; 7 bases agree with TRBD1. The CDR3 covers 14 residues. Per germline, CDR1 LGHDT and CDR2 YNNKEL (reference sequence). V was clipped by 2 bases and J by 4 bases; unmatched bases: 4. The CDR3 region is CASSQYRGPYGYTF. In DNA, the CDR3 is TGTGCCAGCAGCCAATACAGGGGACCCTATGGCTACACCTTC.

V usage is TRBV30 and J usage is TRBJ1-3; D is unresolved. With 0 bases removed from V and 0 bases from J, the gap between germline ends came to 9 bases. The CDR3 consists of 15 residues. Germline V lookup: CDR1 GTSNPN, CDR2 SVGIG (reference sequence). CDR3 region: CAWSVHAGSGNTIYF. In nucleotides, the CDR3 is TGTGCCTGGAGTGTACACGCGGGCTCTGGAAACACCATATATTTT. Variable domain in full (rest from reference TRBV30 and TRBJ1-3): SQTIHQWPATLVQPVGSPLSLECTVEGTSNPNLYWYRQAAGRGLQLLFYSVGIGQISSEVPQNLSASRPQDRQFILSSKKLLLSDSGFYLCAWSVHAGSGNTIYFGEGSWLTVV.

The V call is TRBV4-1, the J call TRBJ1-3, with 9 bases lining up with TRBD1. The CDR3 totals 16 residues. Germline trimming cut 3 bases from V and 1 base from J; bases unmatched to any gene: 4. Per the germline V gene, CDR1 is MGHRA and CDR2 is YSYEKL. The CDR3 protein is CASSQVQGASGNTIYF. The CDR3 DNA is TGCGCCAGCAGCCAGGTACAGGGGGCTTCTGGAAACACCATATATTTT.

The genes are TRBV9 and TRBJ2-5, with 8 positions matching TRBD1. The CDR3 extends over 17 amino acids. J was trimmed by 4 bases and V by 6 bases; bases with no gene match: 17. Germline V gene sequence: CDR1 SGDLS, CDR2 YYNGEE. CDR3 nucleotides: TGTGCCAGCACCAAAACAGGGGGACCCGGGACGGGAGAGACCCAGTACTTC. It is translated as CASTKTGGPGTGETQYF.

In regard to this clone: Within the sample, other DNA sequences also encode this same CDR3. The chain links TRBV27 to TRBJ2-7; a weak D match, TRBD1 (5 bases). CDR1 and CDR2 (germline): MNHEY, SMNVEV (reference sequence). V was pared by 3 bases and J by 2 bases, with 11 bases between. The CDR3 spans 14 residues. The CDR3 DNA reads TGTGCCAGCAGTTTGGGCCAGGGCACCTACGAGCAGTACTTC. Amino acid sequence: CASSLGQGTYEQYF.

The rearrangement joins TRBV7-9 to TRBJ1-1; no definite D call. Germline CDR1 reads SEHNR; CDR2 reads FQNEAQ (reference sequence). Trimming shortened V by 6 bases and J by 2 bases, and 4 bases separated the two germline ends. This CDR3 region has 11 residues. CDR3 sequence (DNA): TGTGCCAGCAGTGATAACACTGAAGCTTTCTTT. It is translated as CASSDNTEAFF.

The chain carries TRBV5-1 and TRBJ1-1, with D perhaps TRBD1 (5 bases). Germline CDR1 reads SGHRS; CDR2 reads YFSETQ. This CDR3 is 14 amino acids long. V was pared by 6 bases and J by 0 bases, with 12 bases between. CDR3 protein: CASNVGALNTEAFF. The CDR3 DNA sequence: TGCGCCAGCAATGTAGGGGCTCTGAACACTGAAGCTTTCTTT. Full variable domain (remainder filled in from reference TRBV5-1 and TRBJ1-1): KAGVTQTPRYLIKTRGQQVTLSCSPISGHRSVSWYQQTPGQGLQFLFEYFSETQRNKGNFPGRFSGRQFSNSRSEMNVSTLELGDSALYLCASNVGALNTEAFFGQGTRLTVV.

The CDR3 sequence is CASSQDPPGGYTF. For the CDR3, the DNA is TGTGCCAGCAGCCAAGACCCGCCAGGTGGCTACACCTTC. V is TRBV5-5 and J is TRBJ1-2; no firm D call. V lost 4 bases to trimming and J lost 7 bases, with 14 bases between them. The CDR3 totals 13 residues. The germline V gene encodes CDR1 SGHKS and CDR2 YYEKEE (reference sequence).

CDR3 coding DNA: TGTGCCAGCAGCTTAGCATCCACAGATACGCAGTATTTT. This encodes CASSLASTDTQYF. This chain connects TRBV7-2 to TRBJ2-3, with no clear D. Trimming pared 0 bases from V and 2 bases from J, leaving 3 bases between. This CDR3 region has 13 residues. Germline V gene lookup returns CDR1 SGHTA and CDR2 FQGNSA.

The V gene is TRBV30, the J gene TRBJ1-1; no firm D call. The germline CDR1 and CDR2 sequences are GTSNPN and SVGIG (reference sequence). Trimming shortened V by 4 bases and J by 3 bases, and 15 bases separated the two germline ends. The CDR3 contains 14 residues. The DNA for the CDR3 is TGTGCCTGGAACCCCGGCGGGAGCTACACTGAAGCTTTCTTT. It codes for CAWNPGGSYTEAFF.

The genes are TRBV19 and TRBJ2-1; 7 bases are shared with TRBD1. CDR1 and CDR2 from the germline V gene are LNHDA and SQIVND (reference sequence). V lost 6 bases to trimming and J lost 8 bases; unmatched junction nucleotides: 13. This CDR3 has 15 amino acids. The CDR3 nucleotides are TGTGCCAGTAGCCCAACGGGACAGCCAGGGGATGAGCAGTTCTTC. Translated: CASSPTGQPGDEQFF.

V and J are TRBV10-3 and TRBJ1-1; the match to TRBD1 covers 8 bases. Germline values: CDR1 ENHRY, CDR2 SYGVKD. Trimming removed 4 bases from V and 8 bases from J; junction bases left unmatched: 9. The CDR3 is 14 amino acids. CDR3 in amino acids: CAISVDGRGQEAFF. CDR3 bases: TGTGCCATCAGTGTGGACGGCAGGGGGCAAGAAGCTTTCTTT.

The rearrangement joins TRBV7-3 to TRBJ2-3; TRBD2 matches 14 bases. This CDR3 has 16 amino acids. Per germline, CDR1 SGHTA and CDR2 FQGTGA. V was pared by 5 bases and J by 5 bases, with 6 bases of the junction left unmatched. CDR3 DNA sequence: TGTGCCAGCAGCCCGACTAGCGGGGGGGCCCAAGATACGCAGTATTTT. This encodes CASSPTSGGAQDTQYF.

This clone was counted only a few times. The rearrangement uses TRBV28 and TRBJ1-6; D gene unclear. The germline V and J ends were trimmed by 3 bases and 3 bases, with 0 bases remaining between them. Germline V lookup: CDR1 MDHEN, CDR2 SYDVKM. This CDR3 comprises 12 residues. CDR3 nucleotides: TGTGCCAGCAGTTTCTATAATTCACCCCTCCACTTT. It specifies CASSFYNSPLHF.

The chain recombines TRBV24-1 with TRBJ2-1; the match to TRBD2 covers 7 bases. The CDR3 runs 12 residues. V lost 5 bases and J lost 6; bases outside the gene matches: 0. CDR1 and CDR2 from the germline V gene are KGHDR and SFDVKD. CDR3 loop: CATSGGGNEQFF. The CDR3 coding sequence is TGTGCCACCAGTGGCGGGGGCAATGAGCAGTTCTTC.

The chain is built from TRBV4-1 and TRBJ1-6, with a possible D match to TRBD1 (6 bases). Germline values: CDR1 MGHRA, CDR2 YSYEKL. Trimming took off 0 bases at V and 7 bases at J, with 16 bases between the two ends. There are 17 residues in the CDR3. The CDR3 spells CASSQDTSRTDNSPLHF. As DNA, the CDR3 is TGCGCCAGCAGCCAAGATACTTCCCGGACAGACAATTCACCCCTCCACTTT.

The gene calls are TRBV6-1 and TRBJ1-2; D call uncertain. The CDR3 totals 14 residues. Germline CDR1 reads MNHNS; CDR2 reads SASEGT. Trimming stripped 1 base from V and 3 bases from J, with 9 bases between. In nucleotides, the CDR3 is TGTGCCAGCAGTGAAGATCTGTCCGACTATGGCTACACCTTC. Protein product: CASSEDLSDYGYTF.

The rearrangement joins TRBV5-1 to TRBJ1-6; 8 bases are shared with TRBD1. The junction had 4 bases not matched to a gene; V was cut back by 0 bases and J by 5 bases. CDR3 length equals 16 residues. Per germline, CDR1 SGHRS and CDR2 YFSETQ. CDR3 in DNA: TGCGCCAGCAGCTTGGTGGCAGGGGGCAATAATTCACCCCTCCACTTT. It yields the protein CASSLVAGGNNSPLHF.

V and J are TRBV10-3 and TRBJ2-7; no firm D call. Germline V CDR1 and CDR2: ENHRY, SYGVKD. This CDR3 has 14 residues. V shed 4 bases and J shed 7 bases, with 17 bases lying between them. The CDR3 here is CAISGIISSREQYF. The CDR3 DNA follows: TGTGCCATCAGTGGTATTATATCCTCCAGGGAGCAGTACTTC.

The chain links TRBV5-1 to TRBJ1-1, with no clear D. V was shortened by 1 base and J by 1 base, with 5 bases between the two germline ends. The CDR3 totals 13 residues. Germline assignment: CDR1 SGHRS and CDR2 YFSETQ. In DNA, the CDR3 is TGCGCCAGCAGCTTGACACCGAACACTGAAGCTTTCTTT. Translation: CASSLTPNTEAFF.

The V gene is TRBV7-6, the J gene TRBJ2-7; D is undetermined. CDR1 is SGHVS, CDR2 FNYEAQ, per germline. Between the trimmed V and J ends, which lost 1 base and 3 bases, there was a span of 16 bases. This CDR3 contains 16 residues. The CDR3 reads CASSLGGGFSFYEQYF. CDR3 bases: TGTGCCAGCAGCTTAGGCGGTGGGTTCTCGTTCTACGAGCAGTACTTC.

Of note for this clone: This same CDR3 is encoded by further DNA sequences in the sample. CDR3 nucleotides: TGTGCCAGCAGTGAAGGTCAGGGGGCCGCTTACGAGCAGTACTTC. The encoded protein is CASSEGQGAAYEQYF. The chain carries TRBV2 and TRBJ2-7, with 8 positions matching TRBD1. Trimming at V came to 1 base and at J to 4 bases, leaving 6 bases not matched to a gene. Germline V gene lookup returns CDR1 SNHLY and CDR2 FYNNEI. This CDR3 region has 15 residues.

CDR3 coding DNA: TGTGCCAGCCGTTATGGGGACACCATATATTTT. Encoded protein: CASRYGDTIYF. This chain connects TRBV5-4 to TRBJ1-3; unclear D gene. The CDR3 is 11 residues long. V dropped 7 bases and J dropped 8 bases, with 10 bases sitting between them. Germline CDR1 reads SGHNT; CDR2 reads YYREEE (reference sequence).

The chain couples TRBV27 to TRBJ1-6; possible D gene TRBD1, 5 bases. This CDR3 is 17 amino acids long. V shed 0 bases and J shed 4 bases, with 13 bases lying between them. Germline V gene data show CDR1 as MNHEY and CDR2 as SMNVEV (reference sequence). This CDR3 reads CASSLSSGTIYNSPLHF. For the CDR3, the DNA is TGTGCCAGCAGTTTATCGTCAGGGACCATTTATAATTCACCCCTCCACTTT.

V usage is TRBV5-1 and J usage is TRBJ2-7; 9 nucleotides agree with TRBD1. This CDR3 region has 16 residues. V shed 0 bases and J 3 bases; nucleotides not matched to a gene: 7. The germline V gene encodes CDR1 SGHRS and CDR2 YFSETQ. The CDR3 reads CASSLDMGQGFYEQYF. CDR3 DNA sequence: TGCGCCAGCAGCTTGGATATGGGACAGGGATTCTACGAGCAGTACTTC.